This T cell receptor (beta chain) is drawn from a study of blood T cell repertoires in COVID-19. Turning to the study itself: Samples came from the United States, Italy and Spain, spanning acute and convalescent COVID-19. The analysed material was cDNA or gDNA that came from T cells, B-cell-depleted T cells, or PBMCs.

Original analysis: Using reference gene primer amplification, nucleated cell counts were estimated. Profiling relied on immunoSEQ multiplex PCR, and the TCRdb table lists in-frame clones only, not all of them. The D gene and trimming were derived from the DNA, and the V and J assignments and clone size from that table. The data show about 86,000 clones, roughly three quarters seen once. Sequenced input: peripheral blood. This clonotype originated in a man aged 65 to 85 with acute or convalescent COVID-19.

CDR3 coding DNA: TGCGCCAGCAGTGTTACGAACACCGGGGAGCTGTTTTTT. This translates into CASSVTNTGELFF. J is TRBJ2-2 and V is TRBV10-1; D is unclear. V lost 4 bases and J lost 0, with 3 bases in between. The germline V gene encodes CDR1 WNHNN and CDR2 SYGVQD (reference sequence). The CDR3 sequence is 13 residues long.